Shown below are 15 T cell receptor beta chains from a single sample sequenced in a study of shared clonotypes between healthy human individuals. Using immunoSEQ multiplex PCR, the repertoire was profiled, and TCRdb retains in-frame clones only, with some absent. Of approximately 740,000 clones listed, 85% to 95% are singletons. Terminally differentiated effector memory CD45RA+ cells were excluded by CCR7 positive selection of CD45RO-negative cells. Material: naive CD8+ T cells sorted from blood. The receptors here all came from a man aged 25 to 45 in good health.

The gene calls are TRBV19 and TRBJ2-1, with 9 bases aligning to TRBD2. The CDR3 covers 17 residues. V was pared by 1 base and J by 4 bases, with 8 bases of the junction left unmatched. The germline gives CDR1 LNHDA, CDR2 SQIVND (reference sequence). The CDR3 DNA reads TGTGCCAGTAGTATAGCCGTAGCGGGAGCGCATTACAATGAGCAGTTCTTC. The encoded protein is CASSIAVAGAHYNEQFF.

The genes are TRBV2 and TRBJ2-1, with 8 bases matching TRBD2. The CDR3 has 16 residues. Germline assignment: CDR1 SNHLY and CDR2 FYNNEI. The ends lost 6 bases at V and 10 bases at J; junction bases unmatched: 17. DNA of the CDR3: TGTGCCAGCAGGGGCCATAGCGGGGCCGAGGAGCGGGAGCAGTTCTTC. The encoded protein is CASRGHSGAEEREQFF.

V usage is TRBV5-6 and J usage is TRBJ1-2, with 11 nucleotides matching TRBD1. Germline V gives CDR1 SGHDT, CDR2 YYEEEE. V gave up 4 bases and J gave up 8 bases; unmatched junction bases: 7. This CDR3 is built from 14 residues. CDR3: CASSPGTGGRGYTF. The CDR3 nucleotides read TGTGCCAGCAGCCCGGGGACAGGGGGACGGGGCTACACCTTC.

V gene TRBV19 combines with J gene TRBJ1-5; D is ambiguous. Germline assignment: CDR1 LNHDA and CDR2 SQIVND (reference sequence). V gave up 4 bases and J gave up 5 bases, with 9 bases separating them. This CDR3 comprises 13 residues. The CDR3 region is CASSSRNDQPQHF. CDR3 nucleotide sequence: TGTGCCAGTAGTAGCAGAAATGATCAGCCCCAGCATTTT.

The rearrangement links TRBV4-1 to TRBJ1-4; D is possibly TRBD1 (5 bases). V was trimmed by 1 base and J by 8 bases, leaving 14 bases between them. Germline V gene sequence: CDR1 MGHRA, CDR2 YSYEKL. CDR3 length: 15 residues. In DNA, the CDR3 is TGCGCCAGCAGCCAAGTAAATAGGGGCGAGGAAAAACTGTTTTTT. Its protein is CASSQVNRGEEKLFF.

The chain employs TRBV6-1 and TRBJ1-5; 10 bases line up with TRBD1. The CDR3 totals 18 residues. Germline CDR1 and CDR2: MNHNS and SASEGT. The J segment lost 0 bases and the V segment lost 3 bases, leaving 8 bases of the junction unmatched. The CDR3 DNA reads TGTGCCAGCAGTGAGACGAAGGGACAGGGGCATAGCAATCAGCCCCAGCATTTT. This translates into CASSETKGQGHSNQPQHF.

CDR3 loop: CASSPSGREFSVQETQYF. CDR3 bases: TGTGCCAGCAGCCCCAGCGGGAGGGAATTTAGTGTCCAAGAGACCCAGTACTTC. The gene calls are TRBV28 and TRBJ2-5; 10 positions agree with TRBD2. The CDR3 has 18 amino acids. Germline-derived CDR1 and CDR2 are MDHEN and SYDVKM. Trimming took 6 bases from V and 1 from J; bases not matched to a gene: 14.

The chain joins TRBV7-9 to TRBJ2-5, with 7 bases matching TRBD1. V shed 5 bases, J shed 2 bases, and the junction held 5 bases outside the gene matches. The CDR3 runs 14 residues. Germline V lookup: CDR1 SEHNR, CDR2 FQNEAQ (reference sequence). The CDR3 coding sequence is TGTGCCAGCAGCCTCGACAGGGAGCAAGAGACCCAGTACTTC. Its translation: CASSLDREQETQYF.

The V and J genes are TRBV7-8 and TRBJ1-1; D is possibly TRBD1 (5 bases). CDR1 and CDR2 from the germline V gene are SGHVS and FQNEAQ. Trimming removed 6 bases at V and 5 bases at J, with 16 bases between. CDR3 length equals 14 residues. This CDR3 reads CASRPQGGRTEAFF. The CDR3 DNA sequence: TGTGCCAGCAGGCCTCAGGGTGGTCGTACTGAAGCTTTCTTT.

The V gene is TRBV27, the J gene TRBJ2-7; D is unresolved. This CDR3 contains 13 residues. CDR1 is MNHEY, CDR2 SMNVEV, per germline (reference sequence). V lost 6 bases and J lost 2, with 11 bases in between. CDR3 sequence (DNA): TGTGCCAGCAGCCCCCACTCTACCTACGAGCAGTACTTC. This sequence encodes CASSPHSTYEQYF.

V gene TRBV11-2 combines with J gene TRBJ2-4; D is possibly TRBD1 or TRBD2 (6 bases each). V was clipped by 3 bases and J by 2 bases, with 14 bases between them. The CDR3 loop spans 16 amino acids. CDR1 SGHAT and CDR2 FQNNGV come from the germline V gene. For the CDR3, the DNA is TGTGCCAGCAGCTTTAGGGGGGATCTAACCAAAAACATTCAGTACTTC. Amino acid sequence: CASSFRGDLTKNIQYF. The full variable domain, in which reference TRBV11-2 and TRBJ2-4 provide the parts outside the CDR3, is EAGVAQSPRYKIIEKRQSVAFWCNPISGHATLYWYQQILGQGPKLLIQFQNNGVVDDSQLPKDRFSAERLKGVDSTLKIQPAKLEDSAVYLCASSFRGDLTKNIQYFGAGTRLSVL.

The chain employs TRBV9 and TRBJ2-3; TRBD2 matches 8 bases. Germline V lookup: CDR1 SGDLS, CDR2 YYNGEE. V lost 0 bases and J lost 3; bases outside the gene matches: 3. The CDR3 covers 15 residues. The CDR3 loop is CASSVASGGTDTQYF. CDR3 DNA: TGTGCCAGCAGCGTAGCCAGCGGGGGAACAGATACGCAGTATTTT.

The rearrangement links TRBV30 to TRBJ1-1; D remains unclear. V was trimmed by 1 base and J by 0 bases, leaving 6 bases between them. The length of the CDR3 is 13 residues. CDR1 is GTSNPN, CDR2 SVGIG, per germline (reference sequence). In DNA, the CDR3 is TGTGCCTGGAGTGCTCTGATGAACACTGAAGCTTTCTTT. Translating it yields CAWSALMNTEAFF.

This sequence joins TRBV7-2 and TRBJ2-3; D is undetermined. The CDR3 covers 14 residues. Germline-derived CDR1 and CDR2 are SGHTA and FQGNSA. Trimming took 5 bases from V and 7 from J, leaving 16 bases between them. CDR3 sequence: CASSPPNLAYTQYF. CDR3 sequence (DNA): TGTGCCAGCAGCCCACCGAATCTCGCCTATACGCAGTATTTT.

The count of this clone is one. The CDR3 loop is CSVERMNTEAFF. The CDR3 coding sequence is TGCAGCGTTGAGAGAATGAACACTGAAGCTTTCTTT. V gene TRBV29-1 combines with J gene TRBJ1-1; D not resolved. Trimming took 3 bases from V and 0 from J, leaving 5 bases between them. Per germline, CDR1 SQVTM and CDR2 ANQGSEA. The CDR3 contains 12 residues.